This passage covers 2 T cell receptor beta chains from one sample sequenced in a study of Ad26.COV2.S vaccination and SARS-CoV-2 variants. Method: immunoSEQ multiplex PCR; TCRdb's copy keeps in-frame clones and lacks some. The data contain 450,000 to 550,000 clones, 89% of them singletons. The sample's treatment: around 19 received Ad26.COV2.S at low or high dose, single or two shots; roughly 5 received placebo; per-sample allocation not given. The samples date from day 63 after the first vaccine or placebo injection. This specimen was peripheral blood, taken in a trial of Ad26.COV2.S vaccine versus placebo. These receptors all come from a person between 18 and 65 years old who received the Ad26.COV2.S COVID-19 vaccine or a placebo.

The rearrangement uses TRBV12-3 or TRBV12-4 and TRBJ1-2, with D perhaps TRBD1 (6 bases). Deletions cut 5 bases from V and 8 bases from J, with 15 bases between. The CDR3 spans 13 residues. CDR3 nucleotide sequence: TGTGCCAGCAGTCGCTCAGGGGAAATCGGCTACACCTTC. It codes for CASSRSGEIGYTF.

The chain links TRBV6-4 to TRBJ2-7, with D perhaps matching TRBD2 (5 bases). Trimming removed 8 bases from V and 5 bases from J, with 10 bases in between. Germline V gene sequence: CDR1 MRHNA, CDR2 SNTAGT. CDR3 size: 11 residues. CDR3 sequence: CASGSKDEQYV. CDR3 nucleotide sequence: TGTGCCAGCGGGAGTAAGGACGAGCAGTACGTC.